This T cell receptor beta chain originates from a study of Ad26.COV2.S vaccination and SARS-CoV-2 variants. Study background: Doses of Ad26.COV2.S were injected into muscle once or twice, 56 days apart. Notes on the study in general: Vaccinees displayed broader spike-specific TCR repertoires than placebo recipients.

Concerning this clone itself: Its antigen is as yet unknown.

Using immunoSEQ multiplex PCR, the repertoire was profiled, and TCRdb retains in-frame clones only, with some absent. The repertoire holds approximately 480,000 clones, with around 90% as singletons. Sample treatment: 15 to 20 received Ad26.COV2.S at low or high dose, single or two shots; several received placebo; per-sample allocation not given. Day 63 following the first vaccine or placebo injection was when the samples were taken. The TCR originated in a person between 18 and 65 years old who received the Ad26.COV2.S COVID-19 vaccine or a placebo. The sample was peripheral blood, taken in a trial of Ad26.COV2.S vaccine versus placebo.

The CDR3 is CARETPYKWGDHEQFF. In DNA form, the CDR3 reads TGTGCCAGAGAGACTCCCTATAAATGGGGGGACCATGAGCAGTTCTTC. The V gene is TRBV27, the J gene TRBJ2-1, with D maybe TRBD2 (6 bases). The V gene's germline CDR1 is MNHEY and CDR2 SMNVEV (reference sequence). This CDR3 spans 16 amino acids. The V end was cut by 9 bases, the J end by 8 bases, with 26 bases between.